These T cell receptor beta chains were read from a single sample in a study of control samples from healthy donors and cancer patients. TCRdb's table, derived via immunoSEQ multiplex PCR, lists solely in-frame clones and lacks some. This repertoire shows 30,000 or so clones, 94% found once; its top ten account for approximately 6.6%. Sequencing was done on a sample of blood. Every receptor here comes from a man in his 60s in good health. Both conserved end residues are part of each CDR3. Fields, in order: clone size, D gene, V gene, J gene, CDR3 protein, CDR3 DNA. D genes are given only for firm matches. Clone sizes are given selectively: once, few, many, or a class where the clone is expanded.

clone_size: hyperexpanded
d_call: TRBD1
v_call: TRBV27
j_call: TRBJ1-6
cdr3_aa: CASTTGGNSPLHF
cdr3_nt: TGTGCCAGCACCACAGGGGGCAATTCACCCCTCCACTTT

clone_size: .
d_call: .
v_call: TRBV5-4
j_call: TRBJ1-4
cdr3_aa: CASSLHTTNEKLFF
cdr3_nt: TGTGCCAGCAGTTTGCATACAACTAATGAAAAACTGTTTTTT

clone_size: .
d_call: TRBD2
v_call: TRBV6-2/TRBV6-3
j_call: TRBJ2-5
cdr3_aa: CASSGASGGLGTQYF
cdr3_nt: TGTGCCAGCAGTGGGGCTAGCGGGGGTTTAGGGACCCAGTACTTC

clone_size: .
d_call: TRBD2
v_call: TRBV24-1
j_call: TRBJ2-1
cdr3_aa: CATSDLGGGGRNNEQFF
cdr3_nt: TGTGCCACCAGTGATTTGGGCGGGGGGGGGCGTAACAATGAGCAGTTCTTC

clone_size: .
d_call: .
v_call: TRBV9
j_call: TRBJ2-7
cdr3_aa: CASSVAPGQQRDEQYF
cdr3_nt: TGTGCCAGCAGCGTAGCCCCGGGACAACAAAGGGACGAGCAGTACTTC

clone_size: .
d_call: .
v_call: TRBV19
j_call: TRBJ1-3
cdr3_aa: CASSLGGGNTIYF
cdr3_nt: TGTGCCAGTAGTCTTGGCGGTGGAAACACCATATATTTT

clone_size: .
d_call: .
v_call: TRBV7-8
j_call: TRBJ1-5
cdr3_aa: CASSPSGNNQPQHF
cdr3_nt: TGTGCCAGCAGCCCTTCGGGCAACAATCAGCCCCAGCATTTT

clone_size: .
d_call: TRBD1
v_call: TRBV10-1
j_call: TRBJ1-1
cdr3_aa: CASSSGTVTEAFF
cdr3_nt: TGCGCCAGCAGCTCCGGGACAGTCACTGAAGCTTTCTTT

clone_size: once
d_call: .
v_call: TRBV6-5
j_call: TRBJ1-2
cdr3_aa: CASSYSRDGYGYTF
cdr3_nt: TGTGCCAGCAGTTACTCGCGTGACGGGTATGGCTACACCTTC

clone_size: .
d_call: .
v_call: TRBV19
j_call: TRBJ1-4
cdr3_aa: CASSFTRGEKLFF
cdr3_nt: TGTGCCAGTAGTTTCACGAGGGGTGAAAAACTGTTTTTT

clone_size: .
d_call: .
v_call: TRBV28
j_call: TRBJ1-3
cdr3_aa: CASRNLVSTIYF
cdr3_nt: TGTGCCAGCAGGAACTTGGTGAGCACCATATATTTT

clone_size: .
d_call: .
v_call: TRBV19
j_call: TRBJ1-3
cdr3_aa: CASSTLGTHTGNTIYF
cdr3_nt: TGTGCCAGTAGTACCCTAGGGACACATACTGGAAACACCATATATTTT

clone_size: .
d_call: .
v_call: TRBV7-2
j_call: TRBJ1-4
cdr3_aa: CASSLGSTGKAEKLFF
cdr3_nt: TGTGCCAGCAGCTTAGGTTCGACCGGGAAGGCTGAAAAACTGTTTTTT

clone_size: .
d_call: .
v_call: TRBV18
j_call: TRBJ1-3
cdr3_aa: CASSPQGGGNTIYF
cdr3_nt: TGTGCCAGCTCACCACAGGGAGGTGGAAACACCATATATTTT

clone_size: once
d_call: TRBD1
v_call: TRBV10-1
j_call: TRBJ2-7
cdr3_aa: CASRRTGVYEQYF
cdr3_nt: TGCGCCAGCAGAAGGACAGGGGTCTACGAGCAGTACTTC

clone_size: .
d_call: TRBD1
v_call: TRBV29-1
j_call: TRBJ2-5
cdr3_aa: CSVQRSPGQMMETQYF
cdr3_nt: TGCAGCGTTCAACGTTCCCCGGGACAGATGATGGAGACCCAGTACTTC

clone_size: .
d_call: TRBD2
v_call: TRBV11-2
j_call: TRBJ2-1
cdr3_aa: CASRGVRRGFRGEQFF
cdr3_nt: TGTGCCAGCAGAGGGGTCCGGCGGGGGTTCCGGGGTGAGCAGTTCTTC

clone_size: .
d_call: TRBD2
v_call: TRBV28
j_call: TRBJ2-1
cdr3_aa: CASSPPTSGSYNEQFF
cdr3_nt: TGTGCCAGCAGCCCCCCGACTAGCGGGAGCTACAATGAGCAGTTCTTC

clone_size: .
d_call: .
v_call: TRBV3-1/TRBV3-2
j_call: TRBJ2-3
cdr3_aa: CASSQSDTQYF
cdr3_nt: TGTGCCAGCAGCCAATCAGATACGCAGTATTTT

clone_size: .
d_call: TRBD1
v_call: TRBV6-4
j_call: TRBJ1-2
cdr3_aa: CARNSGTGGYYGYTF
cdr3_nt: TGTGCCAGAAACTCCGGGACAGGGGGCTACTATGGCTACACCTTC